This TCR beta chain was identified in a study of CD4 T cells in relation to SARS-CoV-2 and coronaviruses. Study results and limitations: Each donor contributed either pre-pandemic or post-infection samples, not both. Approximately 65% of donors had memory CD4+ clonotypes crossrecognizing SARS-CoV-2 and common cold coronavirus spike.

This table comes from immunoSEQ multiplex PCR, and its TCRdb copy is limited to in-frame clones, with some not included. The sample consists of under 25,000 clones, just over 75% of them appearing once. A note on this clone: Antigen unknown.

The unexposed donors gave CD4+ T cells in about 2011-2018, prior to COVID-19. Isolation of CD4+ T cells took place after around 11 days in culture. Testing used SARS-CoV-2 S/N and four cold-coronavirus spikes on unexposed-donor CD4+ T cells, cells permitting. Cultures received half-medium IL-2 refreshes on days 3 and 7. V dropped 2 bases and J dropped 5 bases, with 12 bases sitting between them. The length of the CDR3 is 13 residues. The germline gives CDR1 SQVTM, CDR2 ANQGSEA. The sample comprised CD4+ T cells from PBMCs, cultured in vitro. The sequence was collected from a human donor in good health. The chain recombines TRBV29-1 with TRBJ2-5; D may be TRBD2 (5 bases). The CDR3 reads CSVERPGMETQYF. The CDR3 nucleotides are TGCAGCGTTGAAAGACCGGGAATGGAGACCCAGTACTTC.